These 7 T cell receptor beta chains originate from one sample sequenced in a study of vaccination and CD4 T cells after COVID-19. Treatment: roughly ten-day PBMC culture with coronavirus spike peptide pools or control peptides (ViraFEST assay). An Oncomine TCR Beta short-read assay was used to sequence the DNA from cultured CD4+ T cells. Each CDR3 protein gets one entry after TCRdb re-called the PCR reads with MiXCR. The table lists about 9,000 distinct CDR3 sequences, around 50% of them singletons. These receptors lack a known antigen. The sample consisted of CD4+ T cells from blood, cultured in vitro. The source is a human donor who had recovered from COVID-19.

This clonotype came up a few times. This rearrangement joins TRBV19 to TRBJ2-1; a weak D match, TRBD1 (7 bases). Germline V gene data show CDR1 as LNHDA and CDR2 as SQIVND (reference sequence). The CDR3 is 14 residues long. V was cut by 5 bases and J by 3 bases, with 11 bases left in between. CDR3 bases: TGTGCCAGTAGTCGGGGGACAGACTACAATGAGCAGTTCTTC. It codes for CASSRGTDYNEQFF.

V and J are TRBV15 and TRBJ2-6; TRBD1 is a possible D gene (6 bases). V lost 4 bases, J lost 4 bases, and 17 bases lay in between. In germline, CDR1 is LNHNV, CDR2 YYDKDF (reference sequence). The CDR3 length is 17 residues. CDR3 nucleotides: TGTGCCACCAGCACTAGGGGGTTCCGTTCCGGGGCCAACGTCCTGACTTTC. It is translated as CATSTRGFRSGANVLTF.

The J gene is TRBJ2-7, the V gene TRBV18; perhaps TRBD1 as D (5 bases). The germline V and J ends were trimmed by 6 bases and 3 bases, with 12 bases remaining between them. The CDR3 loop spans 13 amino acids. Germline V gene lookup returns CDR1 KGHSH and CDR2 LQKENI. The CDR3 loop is CASSPDSYYEQYF. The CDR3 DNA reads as TGTGCCAGCTCGCCCGACAGTTACTACGAGCAGTACTTC. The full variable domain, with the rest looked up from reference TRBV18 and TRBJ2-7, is NAGVMQNPRHLVRRRGQEARLRCSPMKGHSHVYWYRQLPEEGLKFMVYLQKENIIDESGMPKERFSAEFPKEGPSILRIQQVVRGDSAAYFCASSPDSYYEQYFGPGTRLTVT.

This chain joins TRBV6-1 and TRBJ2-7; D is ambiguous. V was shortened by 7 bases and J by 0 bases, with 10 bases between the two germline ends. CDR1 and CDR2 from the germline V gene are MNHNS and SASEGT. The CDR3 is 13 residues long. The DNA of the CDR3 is TGTGCCAGCACCGAGACATTCTCCTACGAGCAGTACTTC. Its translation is CASTETFSYEQYF.

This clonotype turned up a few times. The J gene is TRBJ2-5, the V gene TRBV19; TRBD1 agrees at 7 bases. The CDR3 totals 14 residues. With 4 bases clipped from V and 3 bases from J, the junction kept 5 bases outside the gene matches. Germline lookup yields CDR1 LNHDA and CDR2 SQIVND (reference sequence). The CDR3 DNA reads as TGTGCCAGTAGTAAAACCGGGACAGAAGAGACCCAGTACTTC. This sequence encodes CASSKTGTEETQYF. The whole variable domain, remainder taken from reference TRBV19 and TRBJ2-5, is DGGITQSPKYLFRKEGQNVTLSCEQNLNHDAMYWYRQDPGQGLRLIYYSQIVNDFQKGDIAEGYSVSREKKESFPLTVTSAQKNPTAFYLCASSKTGTEETQYFGPGTRLLVL.

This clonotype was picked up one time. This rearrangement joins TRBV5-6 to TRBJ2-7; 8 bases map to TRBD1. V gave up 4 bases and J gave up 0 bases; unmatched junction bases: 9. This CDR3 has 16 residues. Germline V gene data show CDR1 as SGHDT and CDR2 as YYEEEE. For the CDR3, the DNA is TGTGCCAGCAGCGCGTACAGACAGGGGAGCTCCTACGAGCAGTACTTC. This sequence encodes CASSAYRQGSSYEQYF. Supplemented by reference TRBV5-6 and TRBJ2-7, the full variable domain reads DAGVTQSPTHLIKTRGQQVTLRCSPKSGHDTVSWYQQALGQGPQFIFQYYEEEERQRGNFPDRFSGHQFPNYSSELNVNALLLGDSALYLCASSAYRQGSSYEQYFGPGTRLTVT.

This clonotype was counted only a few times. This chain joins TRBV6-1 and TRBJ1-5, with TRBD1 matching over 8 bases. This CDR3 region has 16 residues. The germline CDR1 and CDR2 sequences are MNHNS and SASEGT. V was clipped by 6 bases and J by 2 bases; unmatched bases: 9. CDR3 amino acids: CASSSSDRGGNQPQHF. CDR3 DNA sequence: TGTGCCAGCAGCTCCTCAGACAGGGGAGGCAATCAGCCCCAGCATTTT.